This is a list of T cell receptor beta chains from one sample in a study of cytomegalovirus exposure and HLA in healthy donors. Sequenced by immunoSEQ multiplex PCR; TCRdb stores in-frame clones only, minus some. The data show under 200,000 clones, with 68% seen just once and 2.5% to 3.5% held by the top ten. Input material: PBMCs. The receptor source for this set is a woman in her thirties or forties in good health and CMV-seropositive. Both conserved end residues are part of each CDR3. A D gene is named only where the DNA matches it firmly. Only some rows state a clone size, as once, few, many or a class for expanded clones.

V gene: TRBV5-4; J gene: TRBJ1-6; D gene: NA; clone size: NA; CDR3 DNA: TGTGCCAGCAGCCAAGACAGTAGTTCAGGGTATAATTCACCCCTCCACTTT; CDR3 protein: CASSQDSSSGYNSPLHF
V gene: TRBV28; J gene: TRBJ2-5; D gene: NA; clone size: NA; CDR3 DNA: TGTGCCAGCAGACGACAGGCCATGGAGACCCAGTACTTC; CDR3 protein: CASRRQAMETQYF
V gene: TRBV7-9; J gene: TRBJ2-7; D gene: NA; clone size: NA; CDR3 DNA: TGTGCCAGCAGCTTAGTAGGCAGGTACGAGCAGTACTTC; CDR3 protein: CASSLVGRYEQYF
V gene: TRBV5-1; J gene: TRBJ2-7; D gene: TRBD1; clone size: NA; CDR3 DNA: TGCGCCAGCAGCTCTTTTCCCAATAAACCGGGACAGAGCTACGAGCAGTACTTC; CDR3 protein: CASSSFPNKPGQSYEQYF
V gene: TRBV19; J gene: TRBJ2-7; D gene: TRBD2; clone size: NA; CDR3 DNA: TGTGCCAGTATACGGGAAGCGGGAGTCGTGGGGGAGCAGTACTTC; CDR3 protein: CASIREAGVVGEQYF
V gene: TRBV9; J gene: TRBJ2-1; D gene: TRBD2; clone size: NA; CDR3 DNA: TGTGCCAGCAGCGTTCTATGGACTAGCGGGGTCCATGAGCAGTTCTTC; CDR3 protein: CASSVLWTSGVHEQFF
V gene: TRBV5-4; J gene: TRBJ2-5; D gene: NA; clone size: NA; CDR3 DNA: TGTGCCAGCAGCTTGGCCGGGAACTCGGAGACCCAGTACTTC; CDR3 protein: CASSLAGNSETQYF
V gene: TRBV19; J gene: TRBJ1-1; D gene: TRBD1; clone size: NA; CDR3 DNA: TGTGCCAGTAGTCCACAGGGGGCTATTCGGAACACTGAAGCTTTCTTT; CDR3 protein: CASSPQGAIRNTEAFF
V gene: TRBV19; J gene: TRBJ2-3; D gene: NA; clone size: NA; CDR3 DNA: TGTGCCAGTAGTCTTGGCGGGAGCACAGATACGCAGTATTTT; CDR3 protein: CASSLGGSTDTQYF
V gene: TRBV7-9; J gene: TRBJ1-2; D gene: NA; clone size: NA; CDR3 DNA: TGTGCCAGCAGCCCTCGTGGAGGCGACTATGGCTACCCCTTC; CDR3 protein: CASSPRGGDYGYPF
V gene: TRBV7-3; J gene: TRBJ2-5; D gene: NA; clone size: few; CDR3 DNA: TGTGCCAGCAGCCCAGGGTCTTACCAAGAGACCCAGTACTTC; CDR3 protein: CASSPGSYQETQYF
V gene: TRBV6-5; J gene: TRBJ1-1; D gene: NA; clone size: NA; CDR3 DNA: TGTGCCAGCAGTAAACAGGCGGACACTGAAGCTTTCTTT; CDR3 protein: CASSKQADTEAFF
V gene: TRBV29-1; J gene: TRBJ2-7; D gene: TRBD1; clone size: NA; CDR3 DNA: TGCAGCGTTCGTCACCGGGACAGGGGCTACGAGCAGTACTTC; CDR3 protein: CSVRHRDRGYEQYF
V gene: TRBV2; J gene: TRBJ1-1; D gene: NA; clone size: NA; CDR3 DNA: TGTGCCAGGGGGAGGCAGGCCCGGGAAGCTTTCTTT; CDR3 protein: CARGRQAREAFF
V gene: TRBV28; J gene: TRBJ2-5; D gene: TRBD2; clone size: NA; CDR3 DNA: TGTGCCAGCAGTCCCGGACTAGCACCGCAAGAGACCCAGTACTTC; CDR3 protein: CASSPGLAPQETQYF
V gene: TRBV5-4; J gene: TRBJ2-5; D gene: TRBD1; clone size: few; CDR3 DNA: TGTGCCAGCAGAAGTTGGGGACAGGGGGAGACCCAGTACTTC; CDR3 protein: CASRSWGQGETQYF
V gene: TRBV11-2; J gene: TRBJ1-1; D gene: TRBD1; clone size: few; CDR3 DNA: TGTGCCAGCAGCTCGACAGGGGAGGTTGAAGCTTTCTTT; CDR3 protein: CASSSTGEVEAFF
V gene: TRBV9; J gene: TRBJ2-7; D gene: NA; clone size: NA; CDR3 DNA: TGTGCCAGCAGCGCGGGGGACGAGCAGTACTTC; CDR3 protein: CASSAGDEQYF
V gene: TRBV19; J gene: TRBJ2-3; D gene: TRBD2; clone size: NA; CDR3 DNA: TGTGCCAGTAGTATAGATCTCGGCGGGGGGGCCCAAGATACGCAGTATTTT; CDR3 protein: CASSIDLGGGAQDTQYF
V gene: TRBV7-6; J gene: TRBJ2-7; D gene: NA; clone size: NA; CDR3 DNA: TGTGCCAGCAGCGCCACAGGGTTCGACGAGCAGTACTTC; CDR3 protein: CASSATGFDEQYF
V gene: TRBV4-1; J gene: TRBJ2-3; D gene: TRBD2; clone size: NA; CDR3 DNA: TGCGCCAGCAGCCAAGAACTAGCGGGTACCTCAGGTACGCAGTATTTT; CDR3 protein: CASSQELAGTSGTQYF
V gene: TRBV9; J gene: TRBJ2-5; D gene: TRBD2; clone size: NA; CDR3 DNA: TGTGCCAGCAGCGTAGAGCCAAGCGGGATACAAGAGACCCAGTACTTC; CDR3 protein: CASSVEPSGIQETQYF
V gene: TRBV18; J gene: TRBJ1-2; D gene: NA; clone size: once; CDR3 DNA: TGTGCCAGCTCATCGAGTACTAACTATGGCTACACCTTC; CDR3 protein: CASSSSTNYGYTF
V gene: TRBV6-1; J gene: TRBJ2-3; D gene: NA; clone size: few; CDR3 DNA: TGTGCCAGCAGTGGTACAGTAGTGCAGTATTTT; CDR3 protein: CASSGTVVQYF
V gene: TRBV10-3; J gene: TRBJ2-7; D gene: NA; clone size: NA; CDR3 DNA: TGTGCCATCAGTGAGTCGGTCCTACGGTTCCCCTCCTACGAGCAGTACTTC; CDR3 protein: CAISESVLRFPSYEQYF
V gene: TRBV4-1; J gene: TRBJ1-2; D gene: TRBD1; clone size: NA; CDR3 DNA: TGCGCCAGCAGCCAAGGGATGGGGACAGGGAGCGGCTACCCCTTC; CDR3 protein: CASSQGMGTGSGYPF
V gene: TRBV7-2; J gene: TRBJ1-3; D gene: NA; clone size: NA; CDR3 DNA: TGTGCCAGCAGCTTAGTAGGAGGGTCGGGAAACACCATATATTTT; CDR3 protein: CASSLVGGSGNTIYF
V gene: TRBV28; J gene: TRBJ1-3; D gene: NA; clone size: NA; CDR3 DNA: TGTGCCAGCAGTACACCGGGACAACAAGGAAACACCATATATTTT; CDR3 protein: CASSTPGQQGNTIYF
V gene: TRBV2; J gene: TRBJ2-7; D gene: TRBD2; clone size: NA; CDR3 DNA: TGTGCCAGCAGCGGGACTAGCGGGAGCCACGAGCAGTACTTC; CDR3 protein: CASSGTSGSHEQYF
V gene: TRBV13; J gene: TRBJ2-3; D gene: NA; clone size: NA; CDR3 DNA: TGTGCCAGCAGCGCGACTGGCCGCCGGGATACGCAGTATTTT; CDR3 protein: CASSATGRRDTQYF
V gene: TRBV4-3; J gene: TRBJ2-7; D gene: TRBD2; clone size: NA; CDR3 DNA: TGCGCCAGCAGCCAAACTTGGGGGAGGCGGGAGGATACCTACGAGCAGTACTTC; CDR3 protein: CASSQTWGRREDTYEQYF
V gene: TRBV6-1; J gene: TRBJ1-3; D gene: NA; clone size: NA; CDR3 DNA: TGTGCCAGCCGAGGGAGGGCGAGTGGAAACACCATATATTTT; CDR3 protein: CASRGRASGNTIYF
V gene: TRBV10-3; J gene: TRBJ1-1; D gene: NA; clone size: few; CDR3 DNA: TGTGCCATCAGTGAGTCAGGACAGAACACTGAAGCTTTCTTT; CDR3 protein: CAISESGQNTEAFF
V gene: TRBV5-1; J gene: TRBJ2-7; D gene: NA; clone size: NA; CDR3 DNA: TGCGCCAGCAGCTTGGTTACAGGGTCCTACTCCTACGAGCAGTACTTC; CDR3 protein: CASSLVTGSYSYEQYF
V gene: TRBV28; J gene: TRBJ1-5; D gene: NA; clone size: NA; CDR3 DNA: TGTGCCAGCAGTTTACGGGGGTTGAGCAATCAGCCCCAGCATTTT; CDR3 protein: CASSLRGLSNQPQHF
V gene: TRBV10-3; J gene: TRBJ2-3; D gene: NA; clone size: few; CDR3 DNA: TGTGCCATCAGTTTGGAACAGGGCACAGATACGCAGTATTTT; CDR3 protein: CAISLEQGTDTQYF
V gene: TRBV28; J gene: TRBJ2-5; D gene: NA; clone size: NA; CDR3 DNA: TGTGCCACCGTCCCACCCGGAGGTAGGGAGACCCAGTACTTC; CDR3 protein: CATVPPGGRETQYF
V gene: TRBV19; J gene: TRBJ2-1; D gene: NA; clone size: few; CDR3 DNA: TGTGCCAGTAGCCATATGGTTAGCAGCCCGGAATACAATGAGCAGTTCTTC; CDR3 protein: CASSHMVSSPEYNEQFF
V gene: TRBV28; J gene: TRBJ2-7; D gene: NA; clone size: once; CDR3 DNA: TGTGCCAGCAGTGCTCTCGGGTTAACCTACGAGCAGTACTTC; CDR3 protein: CASSALGLTYEQYF
V gene: TRBV2; J gene: TRBJ1-5; D gene: TRBD1; clone size: few; CDR3 DNA: TGTGCCAGCAGTGAGGAGTCAGGGGGAGGTTATCAGCCCCAGCATTTT; CDR3 protein: CASSEESGGGYQPQHF
V gene: TRBV10-3; J gene: TRBJ2-1; D gene: TRBD1; clone size: NA; CDR3 DNA: TGTGCCATCAGTGAGACAGGGGGCTTGAGTGAGCAGTTCTTC; CDR3 protein: CAISETGGLSEQFF
V gene: TRBV11-3; J gene: TRBJ2-1; D gene: NA; clone size: NA; CDR3 DNA: TGTGCCAGCAGCTTAGATGGCCGGGAAGGATCCAATGAGCAGTTCTTC; CDR3 protein: CASSLDGREGSNEQFF